This T cell receptor beta chain is drawn from a study of blood T cell repertoires in COVID-19. Overall study context: Sources were T cells, B-cell-depleted T cells, or PBMCs; the material itself was cDNA or gDNA.

Germline CDR1 and CDR2: ENHRY and SYGVKD. The CDR3 has 16 residues. V lost 4 bases and J lost 0; bases outside the gene matches: 7. As handled by the study authors: Reference gene primers were amplified, and this amplification served to estimate nucleated cell counts. Some clones are missing from TCRdb's copy, which holds only in-frame ones; the method was immunoSEQ multiplex PCR. V and J calls and clone size are as listed in that table; D and trimming were resolved from the DNA. The data hold approximately 120,000 clones, with roughly 82% observed a single time. This TCR was sampled from a woman older than 75 with active or convalescent COVID-19. The chain employs TRBV10-3 and TRBJ2-3, with TRBD1 matching over 7 bases. Material: peripheral blood. The CDR3 sequence: CAISVGNRGSTDTQYF. CDR3 DNA sequence: TGTGCCATCAGTGTTGGGAACAGGGGTAGCACAGATACGCAGTATTTT.